These T cell receptor beta chains were read from a single sample in a study of beta chain features in type 1 diabetes. The repertoire was sequenced with immunoSEQ multiplex PCR; TCRdb's copy has only in-frame clones and lacks some. Of approximately 29,000 clones in the sample, almost 65% were seen once. Sequenced input: Tregs from blood. The source of these receptors is a woman aged 30 to 39 with type 1 diabetes. CDR3s include the opening cysteine and the closing phenylalanine or tryptophan. D genes are given only for firm matches. The size field is filled for only some rows; it gives once, few, many or a size class.

>TRBD1|TRBJ1-4|.|TRBV9
CASSPSLGTGNGEKLFF
TGTGCCAGCAGCCCTTCCCTTGGGACAGGCAATGGAGAAAAACTGTTTTTT
>.|TRBJ1-1|once|TRBV11-2
CASSLGQSLEAFF
TGTGCCAGCAGCTTAGGGCAGTCCCTCGAAGCTTTCTTT
>.|TRBJ2-2|once|TRBV2
CASRGDTGELFF
TGTGCCAGCAGAGGGGACACCGGGGAGCTGTTTTTT
>.|TRBJ2-3|.|TRBV5-4
CASSLAFSLRDTDTQYF
TGTGCCAGCAGCTTGGCATTTTCCCTACGGGACACAGATACGCAGTATTTT
>.|TRBJ2-1|.|TRBV5-1
CASSLWGGASSYNEQFF
TGCGCCAGCAGCTTATGGGGCGGGGCCAGCTCCTACAATGAGCAGTTCTTC
>.|TRBJ2-2|.|TRBV7-9
CASSFSRGTGELFF
TGTGCCAGCAGCTTCAGTAGGGGCACCGGGGAGCTGTTTTTT
>TRBD1|TRBJ2-7|.|TRBV30
CALSTGLHEQYF
TGTGCCTTATCGACAGGGCTCCACGAGCAGTACTTC
>.|TRBJ2-6|.|TRBV5-1
CASSTGLLSGANVLTF
TGCGCCAGCAGCACGGGACTCCTCTCTGGGGCCAACGTCCTGACTTTC
>TRBD1|TRBJ1-2|.|TRBV29-1
CSVRQGMDNYGYTF
TGCAGCGTACGACAGGGTATGGATAACTATGGCTACACCTTC
>.|TRBJ2-1|.|TRBV7-9
CASSENYYNEQFF
TGTGCCAGCAGCGAAAACTATTACAATGAGCAGTTCTTC
>TRBD2|TRBJ2-7|few|TRBV7-9
CASSLAVTSGRLNEQYF
TGTGCCAGCAGCTTAGCGGTTACTAGCGGGAGATTAAACGAGCAGTACTTC
>.|TRBJ1-4|.|TRBV5-6
CASSPGLANEKLFF
TGTGCCAGCAGCCCGGGGTTGGCTAATGAAAAACTGTTTTTT
>.|TRBJ2-1|.|TRBV28
CASSLRHRGGEQFF
TGTGCCAGCAGTTTACGGCACCGGGGAGGTGAGCAGTTCTTC
>.|TRBJ1-1|.|TRBV6-1
CASSSGTEAFF
TGTGCCAGCAGTTCGGGCACTGAAGCTTTCTTT
>.|TRBJ2-1|few|TRBV4-2
CASSRGVHEQFF
TGTGCCAGCAGCCGGGGGGTCCATGAGCAGTTCTTC
>TRBD1|TRBJ2-7|few|TRBV6-1
CASSKAATGASYEQYF
TGTGCCAGCAGTAAAGCCGCTACAGGGGCGTCCTACGAGCAGTACTTC
>TRBD1|TRBJ1-2|.|TRBV7-9
CASSPYDGTGVDGYTF
TGTGCCAGCAGCCCGTACGACGGGACAGGGGTTGATGGCTACACCTTC
>.|TRBJ1-1|.|TRBV6-5
CASSYSTSNTEAFF
TGTGCCAGCAGTTACTCGACTTCGAACACTGAAGCTTTCTTT
>.|TRBJ2-7|.|TRBV7-9
CASSFSGSYEQYF
TGTGCCAGCAGCTTTTCAGGCTCCTACGAGCAGTACTTC
>.|TRBJ2-7|.|TRBV2
CASSRSAAIYEQYF
TGTGCCAGCAGCAGGTCAGCGGCGATCTACGAGCAGTACTTC
>.|TRBJ2-1|.|TRBV29-1
CSVDRSSYNEQFF
TGCAGCGTTGACAGAAGCTCCTACAATGAGCAGTTCTTC
>.|TRBJ1-1|.|TRBV2
CASSQRGARGTEAFF
TGTGCCAGCAGTCAGCGGGGCGCTCGAGGGACTGAAGCTTTCTTT
>.|TRBJ1-1|once|TRBV14
CASSQERGWTEAFF
TGTGCCAGCAGCCAAGAACGGGGTTGGACTGAAGCTTTCTTT
>.|TRBJ2-7|.|TRBV5-1
CASSLDGQWVREQYF
TGCGCCAGCAGCTTGGATGGACAGTGGGTTCGGGAGCAGTACTTC
>TRBD2|TRBJ2-5|.|TRBV5-1
CASSFILAGDLETQYF
TGCGCCAGCAGCTTTATCCTAGCGGGAGATCTGGAGACCCAGTACTTC
>TRBD2|TRBJ2-1|.|TRBV11-3
CASSLGLAGGLRYNEQFF
TGTGCCAGCAGCTTAGGGCTAGCGGGAGGGCTGCGATACAATGAGCAGTTCTTC
>.|TRBJ1-1|.|TRBV18
CASSPPAVRAFF
TGTGCCAGCTCACCGCCCGCAGTTCGAGCTTTCTTT